This T cell receptor beta chain appears in the sequencing data of a study of metastatic and nonmetastatic thyroid tumors. Study-level information: Comparative analysis of repertoires was undertaken across blood and tumor or nodule tissue obtained from malignant and benign thyroid patients.

Each patient came to thyroid surgery without any prior treatment (of any kind). The germline CDR1 and CDR2 sequences are MGHRA and YSYEKL. This CDR3 region has 17 residues. The V gene end was trimmed by 0 bases and the J gene end by 5 bases; junction bases not matched to a gene: 11. This clone occurred many times. TCRdb re-processed the PCR reads through MiXCR. The profile shows about 13,000 clones, over 20% of them singletons. This TCR derives from a female donor with papillary thyroid cancer or a benign thyroid nodule (not recorded which). Some clones in this sample may be carry-over from other donors' samples. The rearrangement links TRBV4-1 to TRBJ1-1; 8 bases align to TRBD1. Material: adjacent normal tissue. CDR3 coding DNA: TGCGCCAGCAGCCAAGATTGGGCGGCAGGGGGCGCGACTGAAGCTTTCTTT. This translates into CASSQDWAAGGATEAFF.